These T cell receptor beta chains were read from a single sample in a study of human T cells and chemical hapten exposure. TCRdb re-analysed the RACE reads in MiXCR, keeping a single row per CDR3 protein. Seen here are 150,000 to 200,000 distinct CDR3 sequences, approximately 15% observed once, and the top ten hold 1.7%. The sequenced sample was whole blood, obtained in connection with sensitization to the hapten diphenylcyclopropenone (DPC). Receptor source: a woman in her thirties with alopecia areata. Some clones in this sample may be carry-over from other donors' samples. Both conserved end residues are part of each CDR3. D genes are given only for firm matches. Some rows mark clone size as missing; the rest say once, few, many or name a class of expanded clone.

V	D	J	size	DNA	CDR3
TRBV28	-	TRBJ1-1	few	TGTGCCAGCATCCCAACTCCCCAAGTGAACACTGAAGCTTTCTTT	CASIPTPQVNTEAFF
TRBV2	-	TRBJ1-5	few	TGTGCCAGCAGTGAGTTAGGACAGTTAAATCAGCCCCAGCATTTT	CASSELGQLNQPQHF
TRBV30	-	TRBJ2-5	few	TGTGCCTCCACCGTACGAGGGCCTCAAGAGACCCAGTACTTC	CASTVRGPQETQYF
TRBV18	-	TRBJ1-1	-	TGTGCCAGCTCACCACAACTGGACATGAACACTGAAGCTTTCTTT	CASSPQLDMNTEAFF
TRBV6-4	-	TRBJ2-3	many	TGTGCCAGCAGTCGAGACCTCACAGATACGCAGTATTTT	CASSRDLTDTQYF
TRBV28	-	TRBJ1-3	many	TGTGCCAGCAGTTTGGACGCGGGAAACACCATATATTTT	CASSLDAGNTIYF
TRBV19	-	TRBJ2-2	few	TGTGCCAGTCGGACTCCAGGGTACACCGGGGAGCTGTTTTTT	CASRTPGYTGELFF
TRBV15	-	TRBJ2-3	few	TGTGCCACCAGCAGATACGGGACTCGAATACTTGACACGCAGTATTTT	CATSRYGTRILDTQYF
TRBV5-5	-	TRBJ2-2	few	TGTGCCAGCAGCTTTTTTGACACCGGGGAGCTGTTTTTT	CASSFFDTGELFF
TRBV5-1	TRBD1	TRBJ1-6	few	TGCGCCAGCAGCTGGGGACAGCTTCTGTATAATTCACCCCTCCACTTT	CASSWGQLLYNSPLHF
TRBV20-1	-	TRBJ2-1	-	TGCAGTGCTAGAGACTCCGGGACGGTAGACGTTGAGCAGTTCTTC	CSARDSGTVDVEQFF
TRBV24-1	TRBD1	TRBJ2-1	-	TGTGCCACCAGTGACTTTGCAACAGGGGCCCCCTACAATGAGCAGTTCTTC	CATSDFATGAPYNEQFF
TRBV20-1	-	TRBJ1-1	many	TGCAGTGCTAGGAGGCAGGCTAACACTGAAGCTTTCTTT	CSARRQANTEAFF
TRBV2	-	TRBJ1-2	many	TGTGCCAGCTCCCCAGACACCAACTATGGCTACACCTTC	CASSPDTNYGYTF
TRBV12-3/TRBV12-4	TRBD1	TRBJ2-2	-	TGTGCCAGCAGTTGGACAGGGCACGGGGAGCCGTTTTTT	CASSWTGHGEPFF
TRBV14	-	TRBJ2-5	many	TGTGCCAGCAGCCAAGATAGATGGACCCAGTACTTC	CASSQDRWTQYF
TRBV5-6	-	TRBJ1-1	few	TGTGCCAGCAGCCCTGAGGGGGGCCTAAGGGGAGCTGAAGCTTTCTTT	CASSPEGGLRGAEAFF
TRBV7-6	-	TRBJ2-3	few	TGTGCCAGCAGCTTAGTGTCCGGGGCGATGGGCACAGATACGCAGTATTTT	CASSLVSGAMGTDTQYF
TRBV29-1	-	TRBJ1-3	-	TGCAGCGTTGATGTGGGTTCTGGAAACACCATATATTTT	CSVDVGSGNTIYF
TRBV21-1	-	TRBJ1-5	-	TGTGCCAGCAGCAACTACAGGGAAGGCAATCAGCCCCAGCATTTT	CASSNYREGNQPQHF
TRBV28	TRBD2	TRBJ2-3	-	TGTGCCAGCAGTGCGGGGGGTAGCACAGATACGCAGTATTTT	CASSAGGSTDTQYF
TRBV10-3	TRBD2	TRBJ2-1	few	TGTGCCATCAGTGAGTCGATGGGACTAGCGGGAGTGGTCCCCGCAAGAGAGCAGTTCTTC	CAISESMGLAGVVPAREQFF
TRBV18	-	TRBJ2-5	-	TGTGCCAGCTCACCATTTGGCGGCGAAGAGACCCAGTACTTC	CASSPFGGEETQYF
TRBV27	TRBD2	TRBJ2-1	-	TGTGCCAGCAGTCCGACCGGGACTAGCGGGAAGGGTTTCTTC	CASSPTGTSGKGFF
TRBV29-1	TRBD2	TRBJ2-1	few	TGCAGCGTTGGAAAGTTCGGACTAGTGGGAGGCACCTACAATGAGCAGTTCTTC	CSVGKFGLVGGTYNEQFF
TRBV20-1	TRBD1	TRBJ2-7	-	TGCAGTGCTAGAGATGCCGGGACAGGGACCTACGAGCAGTACTTC	CSARDAGTGTYEQYF
TRBV24-1	-	TRBJ1-1	few	TGTGCCACCAGTGACTCGACAGCGAACACTGAAGCTTTCTTT	CATSDSTANTEAFF
TRBV29-1	-	TRBJ2-1	few	TGCAGCGTTCCTGAATATGGGACACCTGATCTGTTCTTC	CSVPEYGTPDLFF
TRBV6-2/TRBV6-3	-	TRBJ2-1	-	TGTGCCAGCAGTATGTGGGCCGGGGGTGAGCAGTTCTTC	CASSMWAGGEQFF
TRBV11-2	-	TRBJ2-3	-	TGTGCCAGCGCGTCGGTGGGGCGGAGCACAGATACGCAGTATTTT	CASASVGRSTDTQYF
TRBV25-1	TRBD2	TRBJ2-7	few	TGTGCCAGCAGTGAATCTAGCGGGAGGTACGAGCAGTACTTC	CASSESSGRYEQYF
TRBV5-6	TRBD2	TRBJ2-5	-	TGTGCCAGCAGCTTGGAGGTAGCGGGGAGAGGGACCCAGTACTTC	CASSLEVAGRGTQYF
TRBV28	-	TRBJ2-7	-	TGTGCCAGCAGTGTAATATCCTACGAGCAGTACTTC	CASSVISYEQYF
TRBV10-3	TRBD1	TRBJ1-5	-	TGTGCCATCAGTGAATCTGGGACAGGGGAGAATCAGCCCCAGCATTTT	CAISESGTGENQPQHF
TRBV27	-	TRBJ1-1	few	TGTGCCAGCAGTGCCGGATATTTTGCTGAAGCTTTCTTT	CASSAGYFAEAFF
TRBV7-9	-	TRBJ2-7	-	TGTGCCAGCAGCCGGGTGGCCTCAACCTACGAGCAGTACTTC	CASSRVASTYEQYF
TRBV28	TRBD1	TRBJ1-3	-	TGTGCCAGCAAGAATCAGGGGGCTGGAAACACCATATATTTT	CASKNQGAGNTIYF
TRBV20-1	-	TRBJ2-2	many	TGCAGTGCTAGGCATAGAACAGGGATTAACACCGGGGAGCTGTTTTTT	CSARHRTGINTGELFF
TRBV4-3	-	TRBJ1-5	many	TGCGCCAGCAGCCAAGATAGAACCAATCAGCCCCAGCATTTT	CASSQDRTNQPQHF
TRBV19	TRBD2	TRBJ2-5	-	TGTGCCAGTAGTCCGAATGGACTAGCCGCCAAAGAGACCCAGTACTTC	CASSPNGLAAKETQYF
TRBV12-3/TRBV12-4	-	TRBJ2-1	few	TGTGCCAGCAGTTTAGACCCAGGGGGGGCCTACAATGAGCAGTTCTTC	CASSLDPGGAYNEQFF